These 4 T cell receptor beta chains originate from one sample sequenced in a study of molecular identifiers for immune sequencing clone quantification. TCRdb reanalysed the PCR reads using MiXCR and keeps one entry per CDR3 protein. The table records about half a million distinct CDR3 sequences, 20% to 25% of them present only once. The sequenced sample was naive CD8+ T cells from blood, with Jurkat cell RNA spiked in. As to subset: FACS-sorted CD8+CD4-CCR7+CD45RA+ naive T cells. The receptors come from a human donor in good health. Some libraries in this study had Jurkat cell RNA spiked in.

Turning to this clonotype: It may be a read error: a sequence one base away is much more abundant. The chain is built from TRBV28 and TRBJ2-6, with a tentative D call TRBD1 (6 bases). Germline V gene sequence: CDR1 MDHEN, CDR2 SYDVKM. This CDR3 is 18 amino acids long. The CDR3 protein is CAGSTWGRRSSGANVLTF. The CDR3, as DNA: TGTGCCGGCAGTACATGGGGGCGACGGAGCTCTGGGGCCAACGTCCTGACTTTC.

Of note for this clonotype: A clone one base away is much larger, so this may be a read error. The chain recombines TRBV7-9 with TRBJ2-4; tentatively, D is TRBD1 (5 bases). This CDR3 is 15 amino acids long. CDR1 SEHNR and CDR2 FQNEAQ come from the germline V gene (reference sequence). The CDR3, as DNA: TGTGCCAGCAACTTAGTTCAGGGAGCCAAAAACATTCAGTACTTC. This translates into CASNLVQGAKNIQYF. The complete variable domain, with remaining parts taken from reference TRBV7-9 and TRBJ2-4, reads DTGVSQNPRHKITKRGQNVTFRCDPISEHNRLYWYRQTLGQGPEFLTYFQNEAQLEKSRLLSDRFSAERPKGSFSTLEIQRTEQGDSAMYLCASNLVQGAKNIQYFGAGTRLSVL.

V is TRBV7-9 and J is TRBJ2-1, with 12 bases aligning to TRBD2. This CDR3 is built from 15 residues. Germline V lookup: CDR1 SEHNR, CDR2 FQNEAQ (reference sequence). The V and J ends lost 5 bases and 9 bases, in that order; junction bases with no gene match: 8. The CDR3: CASSILAGGPGEQFF. Here the CDR3 DNA reads TGTGCCAGCAGCATTCTAGCGGGGGGGCCGGGTGAGCAGTTCTTC.

Regarding this clonotype: The junction shows a germline mismatch at one end, possibly a read error. The genes are TRBV27 and TRBJ2-6, with a weak D call TRBD1 (6 bases). CDR1 is MNHEY, CDR2 SMNVEV, per germline (reference sequence). The CDR3 loop spans 15 amino acids. CDR3 amino acids: CASSFRTAGAIVLTF. DNA of the CDR3: TGTGCCAGCAGTTTTCGGACAGCTGGGGCCATCGTCCTGACTTTC.